A single sample is the source of the 19 T cell receptor beta chains below, sequenced in a study of blood T cell repertoires in COVID-19 (TCRdb year 2020). Libraries came from the immunoSEQ multiplex PCR assay. TCRdb provides this immuneACCESS table in a form limited to in-frame rearrangements. Some clones are lacking; in checked studies, under half of them reflect an unresolved V gene, and why the rest are absent is not known. Across this sample there are 200,000 to 250,000 clones, with 80% to 90% seen only once. Together, the top ten hold over 3% of the sample. Material for sequencing was PBMCs or T cells enriched from blood (not recorded which). The receptors come from a woman between 50 and 59 years old in a cohort exposed to, infected with or recovered from COVID-19 (not recorded which).

This clone was picked up one time. The chain is built from TRBV15 and TRBJ1-2, with unresolved D. V was shortened by 0 bases and J by 4 bases, with 15 bases between the two germline ends. The germline V gene encodes CDR1 LNHNV and CDR2 YYDKDF (reference sequence). This CDR3 spans 16 amino acids. Here the CDR3 reads CATSRDSNINPYGYTF. The DNA for the CDR3 is TGTGCCACCAGCAGAGATTCGAACATCAACCCCTATGGCTACACCTTC.

CDR3 DNA sequence: TGTGCCAGCAGGCCAAGGGACAGGGGACCAACAGCTTTCTTT. Residues: CASRPRDRGPTAFF. The chain links TRBV6-5 to TRBJ1-1; 10 bases are shared with TRBD1. The CDR3 is 14 amino acids. Trimming cost V 6 bases and J 10 bases; bases outside gene matches: 11. From germline, CDR1 is MNHEY and CDR2 SVGAGI.

The V call is TRBV4-2, the J call TRBJ2-7; 7 nucleotides align to TRBD2. Germline loops: CDR1 LGHNA, CDR2 YNFKEQ. The V gene end was trimmed by 0 bases and the J gene end by 6 bases; junction bases not matched to a gene: 5. The CDR3 has 14 residues. The CDR3: CASSQDPAGTEQYF. In DNA form, the CDR3 reads TGTGCCAGCAGCCAAGACCCAGCGGGGACCGAGCAGTACTTC.

The chain links TRBV5-1 to TRBJ1-1; D unclear. The germline V and J ends were trimmed by 3 bases and 3 bases, with 9 bases remaining between them. The germline gives CDR1 SGHRS, CDR2 YFSETQ. The CDR3 sequence is 13 residues long. This CDR3 reads CASSSHRDTEAFF. The CDR3 DNA reads as TGCGCCAGCAGCTCTCACAGAGACACTGAAGCTTTCTTT.

The rearrangement joins TRBV9 to TRBJ2-1, with 7 bases lining up with TRBD2. V dropped 3 bases and J dropped 10; count of bases not matched to a gene: 13. The germline V gene encodes CDR1 SGDLS and CDR2 YYNGEE. The CDR3 consists of 15 residues. The CDR3 DNA follows: TGTGCCAGCAGCGCCACTGACCCACTTAGCGGGGAGCAGTTCTTC. This codes for CASSATDPLSGEQFF.

The J gene is TRBJ2-6, the V gene TRBV6-2 or TRBV6-3, with D hard to call. There are 13 residues in the CDR3. Germline assignment: CDR1 MNHEY and CDR2 SVGEGT. Trimming took off 5 bases at V and 4 bases at J, with 6 bases between the two ends. This CDR3 reads CASSMGGANVLTF. CDR3 bases: TGTGCCAGCAGTATGGGCGGGGCCAACGTCCTGACTTTC.

The rearrangement joins TRBV6-2 or TRBV6-3 to TRBJ1-2; D is possibly TRBD1 (5 bases). This CDR3 is built from 16 residues. Germline V gene data show CDR1 as MNHEY and CDR2 as SVGEGT. Deletions cut 1 base from V and 0 bases from J, with 12 bases between. This CDR3 reads CASSYYRDLANYGYTF. As DNA, the CDR3 is TGTGCCAGCAGTTACTACCGGGACTTAGCTAACTATGGCTACACCTTC.

The V call is TRBV5-4, the J call TRBJ1-1, with TRBD1 as a possible D gene (6 bases). The germline V gene encodes CDR1 SGHNT and CDR2 YYREEE (reference sequence). V lost 3 bases and J 5 bases, leaving 14 bases between the germline ends. The CDR3 length is 14 residues. The CDR3 reads CASSSPARGTEAFF. In DNA, the CDR3 is TGTGCCAGCAGCTCCCCCGCTAGGGGGACTGAAGCTTTCTTT. The full variable domain, its missing parts supplied by reference TRBV5-4 and TRBJ1-1, is ETGVTQSPTHLIKTRGQQVTLRCSSQSGHNTVSWYQQALGQGPQFIFQYYREEENGRGNFPPRFSGLQFPNYSSELNVNALELDDSALYLCASSSPARGTEAFFGQGTRLTVV.

This clone showed up just once. A junction end diverges from the germline sequence, so it may reflect a read error. CDR3 sequence: CASSLRFRGLGEKLFF. CDR3 in DNA: TGTGCTAGCAGCTTAAGATTTCGGGGACTTGGTGAAAAACTGTTTTTT. The chain uses TRBV7-7 and TRBJ1-4, with D tentatively TRBD1 (5 bases). The germline CDR1 and CDR2 sequences are SSHAT and FNYEAQ (reference sequence). The CDR3 length is 16 residues. The variable domain in full, completed from reference TRBV7-7 and TRBJ1-4, reads GAGVSQSPRYKVTKRGQDVTLRCDPISSHATLYWYQQALGQGPEFLTYFNYEAQPDKSGLPSDRFSAERPEGSISTLTIQRTEQRDSAMYRCASSLRFRGLGEKLFFGSGTQLSVL.

This clone came up once. The chain joins TRBV10-3 to TRBJ2-7, with D hard to call. This CDR3 contains 11 residues. V was pared by 6 bases and J by 3 bases, with 6 bases between. Germline CDR1 and CDR2: ENHRY and SYGVKD. CDR3: CAISPGYEQYF. The CDR3 bases are TGTGCCATCAGCCCAGGCTACGAGCAGTACTTC.

This clone was counted between two and nine times. The chain carries TRBV7-3 and TRBJ2-2; tentatively, D is TRBD2 (6 bases). The germline V gene encodes CDR1 SGHTA and CDR2 FQGTGA. Trimming removed 1 base at V and 5 bases at J, with 8 bases between. The CDR3 extends over 14 amino acids. The DNA of the CDR3 is TGTGCCAGCAGCTTAAATCGGGAGACCGGGGAGCTGTTTTTT. Protein sequence: CASSLNRETGELFF.

The chain links TRBV29-1 to TRBJ1-1; no clear D. Germline CDR1 is SQVTM and CDR2 is ANQGSEA. The CDR3 totals 13 residues. Trimming left V 3 bases short and J 0 bases short, with 8 bases between. The CDR3 here is CSVDQSMNTEAFF. In DNA form, the CDR3 reads TGCAGCGTTGACCAGTCCATGAACACTGAAGCTTTCTTT.

The V gene is TRBV18, the J gene TRBJ2-1, with TRBD2 identical over 10 bases. CDR1 is KGHSH and CDR2 is LQKENI in the germline V gene. The V segment lost 3 bases and the J segment 4 bases; nucleotides outside the gene matches: 6. The CDR3 spans 16 residues. Written as DNA, the CDR3 is TGTGCCAGCTCACCTCCCGGGACTAGCGATTACAATGAGCAGTTCTTC. Translation: CASSPPGTSDYNEQFF.

The V and J genes are TRBV6-5 and TRBJ2-3; D call uncertain. CDR1 is MNHEY and CDR2 is SVGAGI in the germline V gene. Trimming cost V 6 bases and J 3 bases, with 16 bases left between them. The CDR3 has 15 residues. CDR3 protein: CASRIDPRVTDTQYF. CDR3 bases: TGTGCCAGCAGGATCGACCCACGGGTGACAGATACGCAGTATTTT.

The chain joins TRBV5-5 to TRBJ2-3; D not certain. Trimming shortened V by 0 bases and J by 4 bases, and 18 bases separated the two germline ends. This CDR3 spans 17 amino acids. Germline V lookup: CDR1 SGHKS, CDR2 YYEKEE (reference sequence). CDR3 residues: CASSLAEEPISPDTQYF. The CDR3 coding sequence is TGTGCCAGCAGCTTGGCCGAGGAGCCCATTAGTCCAGATACGCAGTATTTT.

The V and J genes are TRBV3-1 (or the pseudogene TRBV3-2) and TRBJ1-1, with TRBD1 identical over 8 bases. Trimming took 0 bases from V and 4 from J; bases not matched to a gene: 4. The CDR3 runs to 15 residues. Per the germline V gene, CDR1 is LGHDT and CDR2 is YNNKEL (reference sequence). The CDR3 protein is CASSQEGQGPTEAFF. In DNA form, the CDR3 reads TGTGCCAGCAGCCAAGAAGGACAGGGACCCACTGAAGCTTTCTTT.

The chain joins TRBV4-1 to TRBJ1-2; possible D gene TRBD1, 6 bases. Per germline, CDR1 MGHRA and CDR2 YSYEKL. The V end lost 4 bases, the J end lost 8 bases, and 14 bases lay between the germline ends. The CDR3 runs to 13 residues. CDR3 in DNA: TGCGCCAGCAGCCCTAGCCGACAGGTCGGCTACACCTTC. The encoded protein is CASSPSRQVGYTF.

This sequence joins TRBV7-2 and TRBJ1-6, with D tentatively TRBD1 (5 bases). V was pared by 2 bases and J by 6 bases, with 20 bases between. The CDR3 consists of 18 residues. Germline CDR1 reads SGHTA; CDR2 reads FQGNSA. In nucleotides, the CDR3 is TGTGCCAGCAGCTTAATGGGACGAACGGGGGGTTCTAATTCACCCCTCCACTTT. Translation: CASSLMGRTGGSNSPLHF.

This clone rates as medium-sized. This chain links TRBV7-9 with TRBJ1-2, with a weak D call TRBD1 (5 bases). CDR1 SEHNR and CDR2 FQNEAQ come from the germline V gene (reference sequence). Trimming pared 5 bases from V and 1 base from J, leaving 17 bases between. The CDR3 covers 16 residues. As DNA, the CDR3 is TGTGCCAGCAGCGCGGGGGTTTGGGGCGATAACTATGGCTACACCTTC. Its translation: CASSAGVWGDNYGYTF.